This passage covers 4 T cell receptor beta chains from one sample sequenced in a study of OX40 agonist ivuxolimab in advanced cancers. The receptor library was made with the immunoSEQ multiplex PCR assay. What TCRdb holds here is the immuneACCESS table cut down to in-frame rearrangements. Part of the clones is not present; checked against another copy, under half of the missing clones reflect an unresolved V gene, and the others are unexplained. The sample data list some 33,000 clones, and about four fifths of these were observed just once. 20% to 25% of the sample is taken by the ten largest. This material consisted of CD4+ or CD8+ T cells sorted from blood, taken in a trial of the OX40 agonist ivuxolimab. The source is an adult with an advanced solid tumor such as melanoma, head and neck, liver or kidney cancer.

The chain joins TRBV7-9 to TRBJ2-3, with 7 bases that match TRBD2. There are 14 residues in the CDR3. The germline V gene has CDR1 SEHNR and CDR2 FQNEAQ (reference sequence). V was clipped by 2 bases and J by 7 bases; unmatched bases: 6. The CDR3 loop reads CASSLRDYLNTQYF. The CDR3 DNA follows: TGTGCCAGCAGCTTAAGGGACTATTTAAATACGCAGTATTTT.

V and J are TRBV13 and TRBJ2-3, with 10 nucleotides matching TRBD2. The V gene's germline CDR1 is PRHDT and CDR2 FYEKMQ (reference sequence). Losses at the gene ends were 4 bases for V and 6 bases for J; bases not matched to a gene: 10. The CDR3 has 16 amino acids. DNA of the CDR3: TGTGCCAGCAGCTCGACTAGCGGGTGGGGCAGGGATACGCAGTATTTT. Its protein is CASSSTSGWGRDTQYF.

The chain recombines TRBV4-2 with TRBJ2-5, with D possibly being TRBD1 or TRBD2 (6 bases each). This CDR3 contains 15 residues. Germline CDR1 and CDR2: LGHNA and YNFKEQ. V was clipped by 4 bases and J by 5 bases, with 17 bases between them. The CDR3 is CASSPSMGGGETQYF. DNA for the CDR3: TGTGCCAGCAGCCCCAGCATGGGGGGCGGGGAGACCCAGTACTTC.

The chain uses TRBV6-1 and TRBJ1-2; possibly TRBD1 for D (5 bases). The V gene's germline CDR1 is MNHNS and CDR2 SASEGT. This CDR3 is 14 amino acids long. The V end was cut by 3 bases, the J end by 4 bases, with 12 bases between. The DNA for the CDR3 is TGTGCCAGCAGTGATGTCCCAGGGTCCTATGGCTACACCTTC. Translating gives CASSDVPGSYGYTF.